Listed below are T cell receptor beta chains from one sample, sequenced in a study of PD-L1 blockade in urothelial cancer. Repertoires were generated with immunoSEQ multiplex PCR, while TCRdb's copy carries only in-frame clones and drops some. The sample has 100,000 to 150,000 clones, roughly 88% seen once. The specimen was PBMCs, collected around atezolizumab (anti-PD-L1) treatment. The receptor set was obtained from a man between 50 and 59 years old with urothelial cancer. Each CDR3 is given with its conserved first and last residue. The order of the fields is D gene, clone size, V gene, J gene, CDR3 protein, CDR3 DNA. D genes are given only for firm matches. A row's size may be missing; if present it is once, few, many or a size class.

D gene: TRBD2; clone size: -; V gene: TRBV5-5; J gene: TRBJ2-3; CDR3 protein: CASSRSWTSGSTDTQYF; CDR3 DNA: TGTGCCAGCAGCCGATCATGGACTAGCGGGAGCACAGATACGCAGTATTTT
D gene: TRBD1; clone size: -; V gene: TRBV9; J gene: TRBJ1-1; CDR3 protein: CASSGGQGAGLTEAFF; CDR3 DNA: TGTGCCAGCAGCGGTGGACAGGGGGCAGGGTTAACTGAAGCTTTCTTT
D gene: TRBD1; clone size: -; V gene: TRBV27; J gene: TRBJ2-1; CDR3 protein: CASSLNRGSYNEQFF; CDR3 DNA: TGTGCCAGCAGTTTAAACAGGGGCTCCTACAATGAGCAGTTCTTC
D gene: -; clone size: -; V gene: TRBV6-5; J gene: TRBJ2-3; CDR3 protein: CASSYTDTDTQYF; CDR3 DNA: TGTGCCAGCAGTTATACAGACACAGATACGCAGTATTTT
D gene: -; clone size: -; V gene: TRBV10-3; J gene: TRBJ1-4; CDR3 protein: CATRKQGEGKLFF; CDR3 DNA: TGTGCCACCCGCAAACAGGGTGAGGGAAAACTGTTTTTT
D gene: TRBD1; clone size: -; V gene: TRBV30; J gene: TRBJ1-4; CDR3 protein: CAWSIDRGKLFF; CDR3 DNA: TGTGCCTGGAGTATAGACAGGGGAAAACTGTTTTTT
D gene: -; clone size: -; V gene: TRBV18; J gene: TRBJ2-5; CDR3 protein: CASSPIGGAGETQYF; CDR3 DNA: TGTGCCAGCTCACCCATTGGAGGGGCTGGGGAGACCCAGTACTTC
D gene: -; clone size: -; V gene: TRBV15; J gene: TRBJ1-1; CDR3 protein: CATSRDLGGVTEAFF; CDR3 DNA: TGTGCCACCAGCAGAGATCTGGGGGGGGTCACTGAAGCTTTCTTT
D gene: -; clone size: -; V gene: TRBV6-5; J gene: TRBJ2-1; CDR3 protein: CASSRYNEQFF; CDR3 DNA: TGTGCCAGCAGTCGGTACAATGAGCAGTTCTTC
D gene: -; clone size: -; V gene: TRBV6-5; J gene: TRBJ1-3; CDR3 protein: CASSSTFSGNTIYF; CDR3 DNA: TGTGCCAGCAGCAGTACCTTCTCTGGAAACACCATATATTTT
D gene: -; clone size: -; V gene: TRBV6-5; J gene: TRBJ1-5; CDR3 protein: CASSPAGNQPQHF; CDR3 DNA: TGTGCCAGCAGTCCCGCAGGGAATCAGCCCCAGCATTTT
D gene: TRBD1; clone size: -; V gene: TRBV2; J gene: TRBJ1-6; CDR3 protein: CASILRDSGSPLHF; CDR3 DNA: TGTGCCAGCATACTCCGGGACAGTGGTTCACCCCTCCACTTT
D gene: TRBD1; clone size: few; V gene: TRBV19; J gene: TRBJ2-4; CDR3 protein: CASSISGTGPIQYF; CDR3 DNA: TGTGCCAGTAGTATCTCCGGGACAGGTCCCATTCAGTACTTC
D gene: TRBD2; clone size: -; V gene: TRBV28; J gene: TRBJ2-7; CDR3 protein: CASSALLAEVVYEQYF; CDR3 DNA: TGTGCCAGCAGTGCCCTACTAGCGGAGGTAGTCTACGAGCAGTACTTC
D gene: -; clone size: -; V gene: TRBV29-1; J gene: TRBJ1-2; CDR3 protein: CSVEDVGNNYGYTF; CDR3 DNA: TGCAGCGTTGAAGATGTCGGGAATAACTATGGCTACACCTTC
D gene: TRBD1; clone size: -; V gene: TRBV6-5; J gene: TRBJ1-1; CDR3 protein: CASSQGDTEAFF; CDR3 DNA: TGTGCCAGCAGTCAGGGGGACACTGAAGCTTTCTTT
D gene: -; clone size: -; V gene: TRBV7-2; J gene: TRBJ1-6; CDR3 protein: CASSLDQVSPLHF; CDR3 DNA: TGTGCCAGCAGCTTAGATCAGGTTTCACCCCTCCACTTT
D gene: -; clone size: -; V gene: TRBV5-4; J gene: TRBJ2-5; CDR3 protein: CASSLDPAETQYF; CDR3 DNA: TGTGCCAGCAGCTTGGATCCCGCGGAGACCCAGTACTTC
D gene: TRBD2; clone size: -; V gene: TRBV11-2; J gene: TRBJ2-3; CDR3 protein: CASSSGFGGGADTQYF; CDR3 DNA: TGTGCCAGCAGCTCTGGGTTTGGGGGGGGAGCAGATACGCAGTATTTT
D gene: -; clone size: -; V gene: TRBV30; J gene: TRBJ1-5; CDR3 protein: CAWSVSGAQPNQPQHF; CDR3 DNA: TGTGCCTGGAGCGTATCAGGGGCCCAGCCTAATCAGCCCCAGCATTTT
D gene: -; clone size: -; V gene: TRBV5-1; J gene: TRBJ1-2; CDR3 protein: CASSSQQGDYGYTF; CDR3 DNA: TGCGCCAGCAGCTCTCAACAGGGAGACTATGGCTACACCTTC
D gene: -; clone size: -; V gene: TRBV6-4; J gene: TRBJ2-5; CDR3 protein: CASSVRGWETQYF; CDR3 DNA: TGTGCCAGCAGTGTAAGGGGATGGGAGACCCAGTACTTC